The next 26 T cell receptor beta chains were all read from a single sample in a study of T cells in Graves' hyperthyroidism and ophthalmopathy. Template material for amplifying TCR beta CDR3 regions consisted of RNA transcripts. HTBI primers drove first-round RT-PCR of the TCR CDR3. TCRdb analysed the multiplex PCR reads with MiXCR anew, one entry per CDR3 protein. The sample holds about 840,000 distinct CDR3 sequences; about two fifths are singletons and the top ten take approximately 10%. Material: blood. These receptors all come from a man aged 18 to 29 with Graves' hyperthyroidism.

This clonotype appeared many times. This sequence joins TRBV13 and TRBJ1-1, with a weak D call TRBD1 (6 bases). The length of the CDR3 is 11 residues. Per the germline V gene, CDR1 is PRHDT and CDR2 is FYEKMQ (reference sequence). The V gene lost 2 bases and the J gene lost 12 bases, with 10 bases spanning the gap. The DNA of the CDR3 is TGTGCCAGCAGCTTACAGGGGCATTCTTTCTTT. This codes for CASSLQGHSFF.

The chain combines TRBV7-2 with TRBJ2-7; possible D gene TRBD1, 6 bases. This CDR3 is built from 15 residues. Germline loops: CDR1 SGHTA, CDR2 FQGNSA. The V end was cut by 3 bases, the J end by 3 bases, with 15 bases between. In nucleotides, the CDR3 is TGTGCCAGCAGCTTCCTGGGGGCACAGGGCTACGAGCAGTACTTC. The encoded protein is CASSFLGAQGYEQYF. The full variable domain, its missing parts supplied by reference TRBV7-2 and TRBJ2-7, is GAGVSQSPSNKVTEKGKDVELRCDPISGHTALYWYRQSLGQGLEFLIYFQGNSAPDKSGLPSDRFSAERTGGSVSTLTIQRTQQEDSAVYLCASSFLGAQGYEQYFGPGTRLTVT.

The chain employs TRBV7-2 and TRBJ1-1; D gene uncertain. Between the trimmed V and J ends, which lost 4 bases and 5 bases, there was a span of 17 bases. The CDR3 covers 15 residues. Germline V gene sequence: CDR1 SGHTA, CDR2 FQGNSA. The CDR3 sequence: CASSSPPWGNTEAFF. DNA for the CDR3: TGTGCCAGCAGCTCTCCTCCCTGGGGAAATACTGAAGCTTTCTTT.

This chain links TRBV4-1 with TRBJ1-1, with D perhaps TRBD1 (5 bases). This CDR3 is built from 14 residues. The V end was cut by 3 bases, the J end by 1 base, with 9 bases between. CDR1 is MGHRA, CDR2 YSYEKL, per germline. The CDR3: CASSHAGGNTEAFF. CDR3 nucleotides: TGCGCCAGCAGCCACGCCGGGGGGAACACTGAAGCTTTCTTT.

V is TRBV19 and J is TRBJ2-5; D possibly uses TRBD1 or TRBD2 (5 bases each). The V end lost 6 bases, the J end lost 3 bases, and 14 bases lay between the germline ends. Germline assignment: CDR1 LNHDA and CDR2 SQIVND (reference sequence). This CDR3 is 14 amino acids long. The CDR3 DNA follows: TGTGCCAGTAGCCGAATTGGGACCGAAGAGACCCAGTACTTC. Translating gives CASSRIGTEETQYF.

Regarding this clonotype: This could be a read error, since a much larger clone is one nucleotide away. Written as DNA, the CDR3 is TGTGCCAGCGTAGCGGGAGCCTACGGGCAGTACTTC. It encodes CASVAGAYGQYF. The V and J genes are TRBV2 and TRBJ2-7; TRBD2 matches 9 bases. Germline loops: CDR1 SNHLY, CDR2 FYNNEI. There are 12 residues in the CDR3.

The J gene is TRBJ2-7, the V gene TRBV6-6; a possible D gene is TRBD2 (6 bases). CDR1 and CDR2 from the germline V gene are MNHNY and SVGAGI (reference sequence). The CDR3 is made up of 14 amino acids. With 6 bases removed from V and 4 bases from J, the gap between germline ends came to 16 bases. In nucleotides, the CDR3 is TGTGCCAGCAGAGGGATGGAGGGGCGGTACGAGCAGTACTTC. Translation gives CASRGMEGRYEQYF.

This clonotype is a singleton in its sample. A much more abundant neighbour one base away suggests this may be a read error. The J gene is TRBJ1-4, the V gene TRBV7-2; D not certain. This CDR3 region has 12 residues. The germline CDR1 and CDR2 sequences are SGHTA and FQGNSA. V was cut by 8 bases and J by 7 bases, with 11 bases left in between. The CDR3 DNA reads TGTGCCAGCGGCCGACATGGTGAAAAACTGTTTTTT. Amino acids: CASGRHGEKLFF.

Many counts were recorded for this clonotype. This chain links TRBV2 with TRBJ2-5, with no clear D. Germline V gene lookup returns CDR1 SNHLY and CDR2 FYNNEI. Deletions cut 7 bases from V and 5 bases from J, with 20 bases between. The CDR3 is made up of 15 amino acids. CDR3 loop: CASNPDGYLPETQYF. The CDR3 DNA reads as TGTGCCAGCAACCCAGACGGATATCTGCCTGAGACCCAGTACTTC.

V usage is TRBV11-2 and J usage is TRBJ2-5; no reliable D call. CDR1 SGHAT and CDR2 FQNNGV come from the germline V gene. The CDR3 is 14 residues long. V was cut by 4 bases and J by 5 bases, with 14 bases left in between. CDR3 sequence reads: CASSSPLTMETQYF. In nucleotides, the CDR3 is TGTGCCAGCAGCTCCCCCCTGACGATGGAGACCCAGTACTTC.

As regards this clonotype: Given a much more abundant clone one base away, this may be a read error. This chain uses TRBV20-1 with TRBJ1-2; D unclear. Germline assignment: CDR1 DFQATT and CDR2 SNEGSKA (reference sequence). Trimming left V 0 bases short and J 4 bases short, with 6 bases between. The CDR3 sequence is 12 residues long. CDR3 residues: CSAREAAYGYTF. The CDR3 bases are TGCAGTGCTAGAGAGGCAGCCTATGGCTACACCTTC.

The rearrangement links TRBV7-2 to TRBJ2-7; D uncertain. The CDR3 is 14 residues long. Trimming took off 3 bases at V and 2 bases at J, with 11 bases between the two ends. CDR1 SGHTA and CDR2 FQGNSA come from the germline V gene. The CDR3 DNA reads TGTGCCAGCAGCTTTCCGTTGGCGACCTACGAGCAGTACTTC. Translated: CASSFPLATYEQYF.

This clonotype was picked up a small number of times. This chain uses TRBV2 with TRBJ2-6; 9 nucleotides align to TRBD1. V lost 4 bases and J lost 4; bases outside the gene matches: 11. CDR1 and CDR2 from the germline V gene are SNHLY and FYNNEI. This CDR3 region has 18 residues. Here the CDR3 reads CASSVWDRAVSGANVLTF. The CDR3 bases are TGTGCCAGCAGTGTATGGGACAGGGCGGTTTCCGGGGCCAACGTCCTGACTTTC.

This clonotype was picked up many times. The chain uses TRBV20-1 and TRBJ1-1, with a tentative D call TRBD1 (5 bases). The CDR3 loop spans 11 amino acids. The germline gives CDR1 DFQATT, CDR2 SNEGSKA (reference sequence). The V end lost 3 bases, the J end lost 10 bases, and 12 bases lay between the germline ends. The CDR3: CSASSLQGAFF. The CDR3 bases are TGCAGTGCTAGTTCCCTTCAGGGAGCTTTCTTT.

On this clonotype itself: A single base separates this from a much larger clone, so it may be a read error. The CDR3: CASSMQGNSYEQYF. The CDR3 region has the DNA TGTGCCAGCAGCATGCAGGGGAATTCCTACGAGCAGTACTTC. This chain joins TRBV7-9 and TRBJ2-7; TRBD1 is a possible D gene (6 bases). The V end lost 5 bases, the J end lost 1 base, and 12 bases lay between the germline ends. CDR1 and CDR2 (germline): SEHNR, FQNEAQ (reference sequence). The CDR3 runs to 14 residues.

V and J are TRBV7-2 and TRBJ1-2, with 7 bases identical to TRBD1. Germline lookup yields CDR1 SGHTA and CDR2 FQGNSA. The length of the CDR3 is 12 residues. V gave up 5 bases and J gave up 8 bases; unmatched junction bases: 5. The CDR3 region has the DNA TGTGCCAGCAGCCCGGGACAGCCGGGCTACACCTTC. Translating it yields CASSPGQPGYTF.

The chain couples TRBV7-8 to TRBJ2-7; D may match TRBD1 or TRBD2 (6 bases each). The CDR3 length is 16 residues. Trimming pared 2 bases from V and 5 bases from J, leaving 19 bases between. Germline V gene sequence: CDR1 SGHVS, CDR2 FQNEAQ. This CDR3 reads CASSLNRGRGGDEQYF. The CDR3 DNA reads as TGTGCCAGCAGCTTAAATCGGGGCAGGGGAGGCGACGAGCAGTACTTC.

The rearrangement uses TRBV9 and TRBJ1-5; 9 bases agree with TRBD1. CDR1 SGDLS and CDR2 YYNGEE come from the germline V gene. The CDR3 spans 13 residues. V shed 4 bases, J shed 14 bases, and the junction held 10 bases outside the gene matches. The CDR3 coding sequence is TGTGCCAGCAGCCCTCGGGACAGGGCCTACGAGCATTTT. Protein sequence: CASSPRDRAYEHF.

This clonotype was detected many times. V usage is TRBV2 and J usage is TRBJ1-6; 9 nucleotides match TRBD1. This CDR3 region has 15 residues. V lost 7 bases, J lost 5 bases, and 6 bases stayed unmatched. Germline V lookup: CDR1 SNHLY, CDR2 FYNNEI. CDR3 sequence (DNA): TGTGCCAGCACTCCGGGACAGGGACATAATTCACCCCTCCACTTT. This codes for CASTPGQGHNSPLHF.

This clonotype has just a few counts. The chain's CDR3 is CASSEAGGQEKLFF. In nucleotides, the CDR3 is TGTGCCAGCAGCGAGGCAGGGGGACAGGAAAAACTGTTTTTT. The rearrangement uses TRBV7-9 and TRBJ1-4, with 7 bases identical to TRBD1. Per germline, CDR1 SEHNR and CDR2 FQNEAQ (reference sequence). Losses at the gene ends were 5 bases for V and 8 bases for J; bases not matched to a gene: 8. The CDR3 length is 14 residues.

For this clonotype: Relative to the germline gene, one junction end is altered; a read error may explain this. The gene calls are TRBV29-1 and TRBJ2-6; D may be TRBD2 (6 bases). Per the germline V gene, CDR1 is SQVTM and CDR2 is ANQGSEA. The CDR3 runs to 12 residues. The CDR3 reads CSVQGTQGTEAF. In nucleotides, the CDR3 is TGCAGCGTTCAAGGGACTCAAGGCACTGAAGCTTTC.

As concerns this clonotype: A much larger clone lies a single base off, so this may be a read error. V usage is TRBV5-1 and J usage is TRBJ1-2, with D possibly matching TRBD1 (6 bases). Germline V CDR1 and CDR2: SGHRS, YFSETQ. CDR3 length equals 14 residues. Trimming took off 2 bases at V and 8 bases at J, with 16 bases between the two ends. CDR3 bases: TGCGCCAGCAGCTTTGAGGGGGGCACTCGGGGCTACACCTTC. Its translation: CASSFEGGTRGYTF.

This clonotype occurred once. The gene calls are TRBV12-3 or TRBV12-4 and TRBJ1-4; D uncertain. V was cut by 4 bases and J by 5 bases, with 14 bases left in between. The CDR3 is made up of 15 amino acids. The CDR3 protein is CASSYVARLNEKLFF. The DNA of the CDR3 is TGTGCCAGCAGTTATGTCGCGCGGTTGAATGAAAAACTGTTTTTT.

The V gene is TRBV19, the J gene TRBJ2-2, with TRBD2 as a possible D gene (6 bases). With 8 bases removed from V and 0 bases from J, the gap between germline ends came to 10 bases. Germline V gene data show CDR1 as LNHDA and CDR2 as SQIVND (reference sequence). The CDR3 covers 14 residues. Here the CDR3 DNA reads TGTGCCAGTGCCGAGCGGGCGAACACCGGGGAGCTGTTTTTT. This gives the protein CASAERANTGELFF.

CDR3 in DNA: TGTGCCAGCAGTGCCGAGGCAGGGAGGGGTTCACCCCTCCACTTT. This sequence encodes CASSAEAGRGSPLHF. This chain connects TRBV2 to TRBJ1-6; TRBD1 might be the D (5 bases). V was trimmed by 4 bases and J by 9 bases, leaving 16 bases between them. Germline CDR1 is SNHLY and CDR2 is FYNNEI. The CDR3 length is 15 residues.

The chain employs TRBV29-1 and TRBJ2-6; 14 bases are a match to TRBD2. The V gene's germline CDR1 is SQVTM and CDR2 ANQGSEA. The CDR3 is 16 residues long. With V trimmed by 7 bases and J by 0 bases, 2 bases remained unmatched. CDR3 protein: CSAGLAGASGANVLTF. CDR3 DNA sequence: TGCAGCGCGGGACTAGCGGGAGCCTCTGGGGCCAACGTCCTGACTTTC.